This T cell receptor beta chain originates from a study of control samples from healthy donors and cancer patients. Only in-frame clones appear in the TCRdb table, and some are missing; sequencing was by immunoSEQ multiplex PCR. This sample yields 200,000 or so clones, of which around 94% are seen a single time; 1.5% belongs to the top ten. Trimming took off 3 bases at V and 11 bases at J, with 15 bases between the two ends. CDR1 and CDR2 (germline): SEHNR, FQNEAQ (reference sequence). The length of the CDR3 is 13 residues. Sample: blood. The receptor was isolated from a man aged 50 or older in good health. The genes are TRBV7-9 and TRBJ2-3, with D perhaps assigned TRBD1 or TRBD2 (7 bases each). CDR3 region: CASSFEGRDRQYF. In DNA form, the CDR3 reads TGTGCCAGCAGCTTCGAGGGGAGGGACAGGCAGTATTTT.